Listed here are 5 T cell receptor beta chains from one sample, sequenced in a study of early T cells in non-severe SARS-CoV-2 infection. TCRdb passed the 5' RACE reads through MiXCR, listing each CDR3 protein once. The sample comprises approximately 37,000 distinct CDR3 sequences, about 4.9% of which are singletons, and about 5% rests with the top ten. Material: whole blood. The receptors were gathered from an adult who was a healthcare worker with PCR-confirmed SARS-CoV-2 infection or an uninfected control (not recorded which).

This clonotype has a handful of counts. This chain joins TRBV30 and TRBJ1-2; D remains unclear. CDR1 is GTSNPN and CDR2 is SVGIG in the germline V gene (reference sequence). V lost 3 bases and J lost 5, with 13 bases in between. This CDR3 is built from 13 residues. The CDR3: CAWSLHLLYGYTF. The CDR3 nucleotides read TGTGCCTGGAGCCTACATTTATTGTATGGCTACACCTTC. Complete variable domain (other parts from reference TRBV30 and TRBJ1-2): SQTIHQWPATLVQPVGSPLSLECTVEGTSNPNLYWYRQAAGRGLQLLFYSVGIGQISSEVPQNLSASRPQDRQFILSSKKLLLSDSGFYLCAWSLHLLYGYTFGSGTRLTVV.

On this clonotype itself: This may arise from a read error, as a much more abundant clone is one base away. The chain carries TRBV5-1 and TRBJ2-7, with 8 positions matching TRBD1. Germline V gene sequence: CDR1 SGHRS, CDR2 YFSETQ. This CDR3 contains 14 residues. Trimming at V came to 7 bases and at J to 0 bases, leaving 6 bases not matched to a gene. CDR3 protein: CASGDQGASYEQYF. CDR3 bases: TGCGCCAGCGGAGATCAGGGGGCCTCCTACGAGCAGTACTTC.

The chain carries TRBV29-1 and TRBJ2-1; 8 bases line up with TRBD1. CDR1 and CDR2 (germline): SQVTM, ANQGSEA. V shed 2 bases and J 5 bases; nucleotides not matched to a gene: 5. The CDR3 is 14 amino acids. This CDR3 is CSVEWDRTNNEQFF. DNA of the CDR3: TGCAGCGTTGAATGGGACAGGACTAACAATGAGCAGTTCTTC.

This chain uses TRBV11-2 with TRBJ2-5, with D possibly TRBD2 on 5 matching bases. V gave up 0 bases and J gave up 5 bases, with 10 bases separating them. The CDR3 has 14 residues. Germline CDR1 and CDR2: SGHAT and FQNNGV. CDR3 DNA sequence: TGTGCCAGCAGCTTAGAACAGTCGGGGGAGACCCAGTACTTC. It yields the protein CASSLEQSGETQYF.

This clonotype was observed many times. The J gene is TRBJ2-1, the V gene TRBV11-2, with 13 bases lining up with TRBD2. This CDR3 is 18 amino acids long. Germline values: CDR1 SGHAT, CDR2 FQNNGV. Trimming at V came to 3 bases and at J to 5 bases, leaving 10 bases not matched to a gene. CDR3: CASSFDPPGLAGNNEQFF. Here the CDR3 DNA reads TGTGCCAGCAGCTTTGACCCGCCGGGACTAGCGGGGAACAATGAGCAGTTCTTC.